Presented here are 27 T cell receptor beta chains from one specimen sequenced in a study of shared clonotypes between healthy human individuals. Measured with immunoSEQ multiplex PCR; TCRdb has only the in-frame clones, and not every one. The sample has 500,000 or so clones, approximately 94% seen once; the top ten hold about 0.06%. The sample was naive CD4+ T cells sorted from blood. Regarding subset: CD45RA+ positively selected. The receptors shown here come from a woman in her 30s in good health.

The count of this clone is one. The chain uses TRBV18 and TRBJ1-2; the D is unclear. The CDR3 runs to 16 residues. Between the trimmed V and J ends, which lost 0 bases and 2 bases, there was a span of 13 bases. Germline-derived CDR1 and CDR2 are KGHSH and LQKENI. The CDR3 reads CASSPPVGLDNYGYTF. In DNA form, the CDR3 reads TGTGCCAGCTCACCACCGGTAGGCCTAGACAACTATGGCTACACCTTC.

The chain has TRBV10-2 and TRBJ1-1, with unresolved D. The CDR3 has 14 residues. Per the germline V gene, CDR1 is WSHSY and CDR2 is SAAADI. Trimming took off 3 bases at V and 2 bases at J, with 10 bases between the two ends. For the CDR3, the DNA is TGCGCCAGCAGTGACTCCGGGGTTAACACTGAAGCTTTCTTT. It yields the protein CASSDSGVNTEAFF.

The J gene is TRBJ2-5, the V gene TRBV11-2; D is unclear. The J call could be wrong; TRBJ2-7 is a better fit for the DNA end. Germline-derived CDR1 and CDR2 are SGHAT and FQNNGV. The CDR3 sequence is 11 residues long. CDR3 bases: TGTGCCAGCAGCTTTCTCTACGAGCAGTACTTC. It yields the protein CASSFLYEQYF.

V gene TRBV20-1 combines with J gene TRBJ1-2; D might be TRBD1 (5 bases). The germline gives CDR1 DFQATT, CDR2 SNEGSKA (reference sequence). This CDR3 has 11 residues. The V and J ends lost 4 bases and 8 bases respectively, with 11 bases between them. The DNA of the CDR3 is TGCAGTGCTAAATTCCCAGGGGGCTACACCTTC. It translates to CSAKFPGGYTF.

The V and J genes are TRBV19 and TRBJ2-7; D gene unclear. Trimming took off 9 bases at V and 0 bases at J, with 6 bases between the two ends. The CDR3 sequence is 11 residues long. In germline, CDR1 is LNHDA, CDR2 SQIVND (reference sequence). The CDR3 reads CASQSSYEQYF. The CDR3, as DNA: TGTGCCAGCCAGAGCTCCTACGAGCAGTACTTC.

The chain combines TRBV6-1 with TRBJ2-7, with D perhaps matching TRBD1 (5 bases). Deletions cut 3 bases from V and 2 bases from J, with 8 bases between. The CDR3 has 13 residues. The germline gives CDR1 MNHNS, CDR2 SASEGT. CDR3 residues: CASSDTGPYEQYF. CDR3 nucleotide sequence: TGTGCCAGCAGTGATACAGGTCCCTACGAGCAGTACTTC.

The chain combines TRBV19 with TRBJ2-3; D is uncertain. The germline V gene has CDR1 LNHDA and CDR2 SQIVND (reference sequence). V dropped 5 bases and J dropped 2 bases, with 11 bases sitting between them. This CDR3 contains 14 residues. The CDR3 region is CASSSQVPTDTQYF. The DNA for the CDR3 is TGTGCCAGTAGTTCCCAGGTTCCCACAGATACGCAGTATTTT.

This clone was detected once. Relative to the germline gene, one junction end is altered; a read error may explain this. V gene TRBV7-3 combines with J gene TRBJ2-1, with D uncertain. Germline CDR1 SGHTA, CDR2 FQGTGA. CDR3 length: 13 amino acids. The CDR3 DNA is TGTGCCAGCAGCCTAACGGACTACAATGAGCAGTTCTTC. Translated, it gives CASSLTDYNEQFF. The variable domain in full, completed from reference TRBV7-3 and TRBJ2-1, reads GAGVSQTPSNKVTEKGKYVELRCDPISGHTALYWYRQSLGQGPEFLIYFQGTGAADDSGLPNDRFFAVRPEGSVSTLKIQRTERGDSAVYLCASSLTDYNEQFFGPGTRLTVL.

In its sample, this clone was seen a few times. The chain joins TRBV28 to TRBJ2-2; TRBD2 agrees at 7 bases. CDR3 size: 17 residues. Unmatched junction bases numbered 12, after V lost 6 bases and J lost 2 bases. Germline CDR1 is MDHEN and CDR2 is SYDVKM. In DNA, the CDR3 is TGTGCCAGCAGCCCCTTGGGGGAGCGGGACAACACCGGGGAGCTGTTTTTT. Residues: CASSPLGERDNTGELFF.

This sequence joins TRBV19 and TRBJ2-2; 7 bases align to TRBD1. The CDR3 consists of 14 residues. Germline CDR1 is LNHDA and CDR2 is SQIVND (reference sequence). The V segment lost 7 bases and the J segment 0 bases; nucleotides outside the gene matches: 2. The CDR3 here is CASTGTANTGELFF. The CDR3, as DNA: TGTGCCAGTACCGGGACAGCGAACACCGGGGAGCTGTTTTTT.

The genes are TRBV10-3 and TRBJ1-2; 8 bases map to TRBD1. CDR3 length: 13 amino acids. Germline loops: CDR1 ENHRY, CDR2 SYGVKD. The V and J ends lost 5 bases and 6 bases, in that order; junction bases with no gene match: 5. This CDR3 reads CAISTGQVDGYTF. The CDR3 DNA reads TGTGCCATCAGTACGGGACAGGTGGATGGCTACACCTTC.

The chain carries TRBV5-1 and TRBJ2-7; 8 bases fit TRBD1. CDR1 and CDR2 from the germline V gene are SGHRS and YFSETQ. There are 15 residues in the CDR3. Germline trimming cut 0 bases from V and 6 bases from J; bases unmatched to any gene: 8. CDR3 loop: CASSLGGTGSIEQYF. As DNA, the CDR3 is TGCGCCAGCAGCTTGGGTGGGACAGGCTCAATCGAGCAGTACTTC.

In regard to this clone: Other DNA sequences of this sample code for an identical CDR3. In nucleotides, the CDR3 is TGTGCCAGTAGTGGACAGGGGGGCAATCAGCCCCAGCATTTT. Translation gives CASSGQGGNQPQHF. This chain links TRBV19 with TRBJ1-5; 10 bases fit TRBD1. Looked up from germline, CDR1 is LNHDA and CDR2 is SQIVND (reference sequence). The CDR3 has 14 residues. The ends lost 5 bases at V and 2 bases at J; junction bases unmatched: 0.

The chain combines TRBV2 with TRBJ2-3; 9 bases fit TRBD2. CDR1 and CDR2 (germline): SNHLY, FYNNEI. This CDR3 region has 16 residues. V trimming: 8 bases; J trimming: 2 bases; junction bases outside the gene matches: 11. The chain's CDR3 is CASSPRASGNTDTQYF. For the CDR3, the DNA is TGTGCCAGCTCCCCTCGGGCTAGCGGGAACACAGATACGCAGTATTTT.

This clone has only one observation. The V call is TRBV28, the J call TRBJ2-7; a possible D gene is TRBD1 (7 bases). Trimming removed 7 bases from V and 5 bases from J, with 21 bases in between. Germline-derived CDR1 and CDR2 are MDHEN and SYDVKM. The CDR3 totals 15 residues. CDR3 protein: CASIPGQRTGDEQYF. The DNA for the CDR3 is TGTGCCAGCATCCCGGGACAGCGCACGGGGGACGAGCAGTACTTC.

The chain employs TRBV7-9 and TRBJ2-3, with 8 bases lining up with TRBD2. This CDR3 is 14 amino acids long. The germline V gene has CDR1 SEHNR and CDR2 FQNEAQ (reference sequence). V trimming: 5 bases; J trimming: 4 bases; junction bases outside the gene matches: 5. The DNA of the CDR3 is TGTGCCAGCAGCAATAGCGGGAACGCAGATACGCAGTATTTT. It yields the protein CASSNSGNADTQYF. Complete variable domain (other parts from reference TRBV7-9 and TRBJ2-3): DTGVSQNPRHKITKRGQNVTFRCDPISEHNRLYWYRQTLGQGPEFLTYFQNEAQLEKSRLLSDRFSAERPKGSFSTLEIQRTEQGDSAMYLCASSNSGNADTQYFGPGTRLTVL.

The chain carries TRBV5-1 and TRBJ2-7; 8 nucleotides agree with TRBD1. In germline, CDR1 is SGHRS, CDR2 YFSETQ. Trimming cost V 2 bases and J 1 base; bases outside gene matches: 5. There are 15 residues in the CDR3. The DNA of the CDR3 is TGCGCCAGCAGCTTTTCAACAGGGGGGTCCTACGAGCAGTACTTC. This translates into CASSFSTGGSYEQYF.

CDR3 in DNA: TGTGCTAGTGGCTCTGACAGGGTCTATGGCTACACCTTC. It is translated as CASGSDRVYGYTF. The V gene is TRBV12-5, the J gene TRBJ1-2; 7 nucleotides line up with TRBD1. Looked up from germline, CDR1 is LGHNT and CDR2 is FRNRAP. This CDR3 has 13 residues. Losses at the gene ends were 6 bases for V and 4 bases for J; bases not matched to a gene: 5.

V and J are TRBV2 and TRBJ2-7, with TRBD2 identical over 13 bases. CDR1 SNHLY and CDR2 FYNNEI come from the germline V gene. After removal of 6 bases from V and 4 bases from J, the junction contained 9 bases not matched to a gene. The CDR3 is 16 residues long. For the CDR3, the DNA is TGTGCCAGCAGGGGACCCGGGACTAGCGGGAAGTACGAGCAGTACTTC. Protein: CASRGPGTSGKYEQYF.

The chain recombines TRBV11-2 with TRBJ2-2; 14 bases match TRBD2. The germline gives CDR1 SGHAT, CDR2 FQNNGV. The V segment lost 5 bases and the J segment 8 bases; nucleotides outside the gene matches: 4. The CDR3 runs 15 residues. CDR3 amino acids: CASSPTSGRAGELFF. The CDR3 DNA follows: TGTGCCAGCAGCCCGACTAGCGGGAGGGCAGGGGAGCTGTTTTTT.

The chain joins TRBV18 to TRBJ2-2, with D tentatively TRBD1 (5 bases). Germline V CDR1 and CDR2: KGHSH, LQKENI. Trimming shortened V by 6 bases and J by 0 bases, and 20 bases separated the two germline ends. This CDR3 has 18 amino acids. For the CDR3, the DNA is TGTGCCAGCTCCCTTAAAAAGTCAGGGCCCGCGAACACCGGGGAGCTGTTTTTT. Its protein product is CASSLKKSGPANTGELFF.

The chain recombines TRBV7-3 with TRBJ2-1; D gene uncertain. Trimming cost V 0 bases and J 3 bases, with 12 bases left between them. CDR1 is SGHTA and CDR2 is FQGTGA in the germline V gene. The CDR3 spans 16 residues. CDR3 sequence: CASSLTPGGVYNEQFF. CDR3 sequence (DNA): TGTGCCAGCAGCTTAACCCCCGGTGGGGTCTACAATGAGCAGTTCTTC.

This chain joins TRBV14 and TRBJ2-7, with 9 bases identical to TRBD2. Germline V gene lookup returns CDR1 SGHDN and CDR2 FVKESK. The CDR3 contains 20 residues. V gave up 3 bases and J gave up 3 bases; unmatched junction bases: 21. DNA of the CDR3: TGTGCCAGCAGCCAGAGGGATCCGAGGCGGTGGACTAGCGAGTACTACGAGCAGTACTTC. Translating it yields CASSQRDPRRWTSEYYEQYF.

This clone was recorded only once. The V and J genes are TRBV6-1 and TRBJ2-3; D is ambiguous. Germline V gene data show CDR1 as MNHNS and CDR2 as SASEGT. This CDR3 has 16 amino acids. V was shortened by 3 bases and J by 0 bases, with 13 bases between the two germline ends. The CDR3 loop is CASSESAAISTDTQYF. The DNA of the CDR3 is TGTGCCAGCAGTGAGTCGGCGGCAATAAGCACAGATACGCAGTATTTT.

The chain carries TRBV27 and TRBJ2-1; no clear D gene. This CDR3 has 16 amino acids. Germline loops: CDR1 MNHEY, CDR2 SMNVEV (reference sequence). Trimming took off 2 bases at V and 4 bases at J, with 15 bases between the two ends. The CDR3 reads CASSLIGLSEYNEQFF. In DNA, the CDR3 is TGTGCCAGCAGTTTAATCGGTTTATCCGAATACAATGAGCAGTTCTTC.

The rearrangement links TRBV29-1 to TRBJ2-2; 10 bases are a match to TRBD2. The J segment lost 6 bases and the V segment lost 7 bases, leaving 5 bases of the junction unmatched. Germline V CDR1 and CDR2: SQVTM, ANQGSEA. This CDR3 comprises 13 residues. For the CDR3, the DNA is TGCAGCGCTAGCGGGAGATTGTCCGGGGAGCTGTTTTTT. Its protein product is CSASGRLSGELFF.

The J gene is TRBJ2-5, the V gene TRBV5-6; D is ambiguous. Trimming took 0 bases from V and 2 from J, leaving 8 bases between them. This CDR3 has 14 residues. CDR1 is SGHDT and CDR2 is YYEEEE in the germline V gene. CDR3 bases: TGTGCCAGCAGCTTGGCAGGCATTCAAGAGACCCAGTACTTC. Its translation: CASSLAGIQETQYF.